This T cell receptor (beta chain) emerged from a study of Graves' ophthalmopathy and Graves' hyperthyroidism. On the study more broadly: At the time of initial diagnosis and before any treatment, peripheral blood was collected.

As the template, RNA transcripts were used to amplify TCR beta CDR3 regions. RT-PCR was first run with HTBI primers, then multiplex PCR in a second round. TCRdb independently ran MiXCR on the multiplex PCR reads; one entry per CDR3 protein. Of about 410,000 distinct CDR3 sequences listed, 15% to 20% are singletons. If patients had other autoimmune diseases, uncontrolled infections, pregnancy or lactation, they were excluded. PBMCs were obtained from 10 ml of fresh peripheral blood. Germline V gives CDR1 SGHTA, CDR2 FQGNSA. The CDR3 spans 11 residues. This clonotype was picked up many times. It may be a read error: a sequence one base away is much more abundant.

The material sequenced was peripheral blood. This chain connects TRBV7-2 to TRBJ1-2, with unresolved D. This receptor was identified in a woman aged 18-30 years with Graves' ophthalmopathy. CDR3 sequence reads: CASSPDNGHTF. CDR3 DNA sequence: TGTGCCAGCAGCCCCGACAATGGCCACACCTTC.